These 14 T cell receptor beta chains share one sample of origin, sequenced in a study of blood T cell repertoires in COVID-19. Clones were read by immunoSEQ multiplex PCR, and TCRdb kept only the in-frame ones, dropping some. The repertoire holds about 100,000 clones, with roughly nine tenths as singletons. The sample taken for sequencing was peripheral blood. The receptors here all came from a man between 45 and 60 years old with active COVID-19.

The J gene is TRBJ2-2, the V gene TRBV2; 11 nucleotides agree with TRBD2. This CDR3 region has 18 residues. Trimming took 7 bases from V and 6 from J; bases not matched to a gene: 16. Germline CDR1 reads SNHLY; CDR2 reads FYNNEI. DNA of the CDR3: TGTGCCAGCACCGGCGGGTCTAGCGGGGGGTTCGATTCCGGGGAGCTGTTTTTT. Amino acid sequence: CASTGGSSGGFDSGELFF.

In DNA form, the CDR3 reads TGTGCCAGCAGCCAAGGGACTCCGGATACGCAGTATTTT. Translating it yields CASSQGTPDTQYF. The chain is built from TRBV3-1 (or the pseudogene TRBV3-2) and TRBJ2-3; the D gene is possibly TRBD2 (5 bases). The CDR3 covers 13 residues. The germline CDR1 and CDR2 sequences are LGHDT and YNNKEL (reference sequence). V was cut by 1 base and J by 6 bases, with 8 bases left in between.

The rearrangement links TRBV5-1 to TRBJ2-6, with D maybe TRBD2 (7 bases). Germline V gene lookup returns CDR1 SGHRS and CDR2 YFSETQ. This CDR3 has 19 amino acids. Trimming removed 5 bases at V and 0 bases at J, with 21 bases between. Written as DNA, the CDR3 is TGCGCCAGCAGACCTTACTCGGGGGGCCTATCCTCTGGGGCCAACGTCCTGACTTTC. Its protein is CASRPYSGGLSSGANVLTF.

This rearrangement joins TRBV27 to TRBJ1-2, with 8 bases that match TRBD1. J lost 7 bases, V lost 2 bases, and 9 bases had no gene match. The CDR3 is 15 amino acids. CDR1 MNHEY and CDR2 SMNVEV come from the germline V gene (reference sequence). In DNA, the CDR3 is TGTGCCAGCAGTTTAGTGGGCCAGGGGGCGCGTGGCTACACCTTC. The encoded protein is CASSLVGQGARGYTF.

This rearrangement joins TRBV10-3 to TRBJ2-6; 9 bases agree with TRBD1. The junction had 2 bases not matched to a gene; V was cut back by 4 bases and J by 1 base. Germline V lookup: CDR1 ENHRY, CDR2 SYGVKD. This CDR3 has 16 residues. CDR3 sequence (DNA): TGTGCCATCAGTGGGGACAGGGCTTCTGGGGCCAACGTCCTGACTTTC. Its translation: CAISGDRASGANVLTF.

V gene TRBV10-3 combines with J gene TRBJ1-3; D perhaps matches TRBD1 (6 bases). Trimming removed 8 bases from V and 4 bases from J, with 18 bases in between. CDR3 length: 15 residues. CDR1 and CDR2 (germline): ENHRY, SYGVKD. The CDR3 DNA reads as TGTGCCATCCGCGAAGGGACAAGAGAAGGAAACACCATATATTTT. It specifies CAIREGTREGNTIYF.

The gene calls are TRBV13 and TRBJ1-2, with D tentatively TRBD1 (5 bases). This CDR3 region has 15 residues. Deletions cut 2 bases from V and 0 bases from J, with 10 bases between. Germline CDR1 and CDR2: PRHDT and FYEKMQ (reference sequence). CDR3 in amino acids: CASSLTSTANYGYTF. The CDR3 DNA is TGTGCCAGCAGCTTAACCTCGACAGCTAACTATGGCTACACCTTC.

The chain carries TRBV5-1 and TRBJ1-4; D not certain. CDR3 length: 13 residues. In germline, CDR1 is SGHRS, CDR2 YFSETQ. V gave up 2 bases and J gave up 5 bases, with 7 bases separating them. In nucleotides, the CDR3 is TGCGCCAGCAGCTTAGGCGGGAATGAAAAACTGTTTTTT. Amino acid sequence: CASSLGGNEKLFF.

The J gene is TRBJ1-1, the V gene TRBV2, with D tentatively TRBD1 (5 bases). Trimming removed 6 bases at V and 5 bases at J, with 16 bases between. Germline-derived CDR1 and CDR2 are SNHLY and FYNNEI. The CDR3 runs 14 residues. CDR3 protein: CASRNTRVLTEAFF. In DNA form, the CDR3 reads TGTGCCAGCAGAAATACCAGGGTACTGACTGAAGCTTTCTTT.

The CDR3 DNA reads as TGTGCCAGCAGTGGGGGGAGCACCTCTGGAAACACCATATATTTT. It translates to CASSGGSTSGNTIYF. The rearrangement uses TRBV9 and TRBJ1-3, with D perhaps TRBD1 (5 bases). The CDR3 is made up of 15 amino acids. Germline loops: CDR1 SGDLS, CDR2 YYNGEE. Deletions cut 5 bases from V and 0 bases from J, with 12 bases between.

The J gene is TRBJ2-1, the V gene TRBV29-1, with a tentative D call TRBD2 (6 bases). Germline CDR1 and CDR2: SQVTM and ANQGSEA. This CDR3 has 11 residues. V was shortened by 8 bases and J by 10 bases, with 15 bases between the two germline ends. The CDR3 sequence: CSSRRGSEQFF. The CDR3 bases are TGCAGCTCCCGGAGGGGCAGCGAGCAGTTCTTC.

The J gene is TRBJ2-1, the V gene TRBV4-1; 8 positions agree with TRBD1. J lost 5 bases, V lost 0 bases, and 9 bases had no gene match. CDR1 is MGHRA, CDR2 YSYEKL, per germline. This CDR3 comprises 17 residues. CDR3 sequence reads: CASSQEGTGGLNNEQFF. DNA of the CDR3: TGCGCCAGCAGCCAAGAAGGGACAGGAGGCCTAAACAATGAGCAGTTCTTC.

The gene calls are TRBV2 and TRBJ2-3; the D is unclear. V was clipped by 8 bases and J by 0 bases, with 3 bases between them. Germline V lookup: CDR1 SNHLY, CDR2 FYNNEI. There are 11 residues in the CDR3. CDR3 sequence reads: CASQSTDTQYF. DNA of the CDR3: TGTGCCAGCCAGAGCACAGATACGCAGTATTTT.

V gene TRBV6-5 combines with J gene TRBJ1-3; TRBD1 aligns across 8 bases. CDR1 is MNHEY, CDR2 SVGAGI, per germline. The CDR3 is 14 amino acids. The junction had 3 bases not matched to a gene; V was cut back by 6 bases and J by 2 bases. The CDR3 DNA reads TGTGCCAGCAGCAACAGGGGGGCTGGAAACACCATATATTTT. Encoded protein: CASSNRGAGNTIYF.